This is a list of T cell receptor beta chains from one sample in a study of blood T cell repertoires in COVID-19. Profiling relied on immunoSEQ multiplex PCR, and the TCRdb table lists in-frame clones only, not all of them. The data contain 200,000 to 250,000 clones, 88% of them seen just once; the ten biggest clones take up approximately 1.4%. Sample: peripheral blood. Receptor source: a man at least 80 years old with acute or convalescent COVID-19. The CDR3 runs from the conserved cysteine through the conserved F or W. D genes are given only for firm matches. For some rows the clone size is stated as once, few or many, or as a class when expanded; others skip it.

clone_size	v_call	j_call	d_call	cdr3_nt	cdr3_aa
.	TRBV6-5	TRBJ2-2	TRBD2	TGTGCCAGCAGTTACGAAGCGGGAGGGAACACCGGGGAGCTGTTTTTT	CASSYEAGGNTGELFF
.	TRBV7-9	TRBJ2-1	TRBD2	TGTGCCAGCAGCTCCTTTAGCGGGAGGGCCGGCAATGAGCAGTTCTTC	CASSSFSGRAGNEQFF
.	TRBV19	TRBJ1-1	.	TGTGCCAGTAGTATACAAGGGGCTGATACTGAAGCTTTCTTT	CASSIQGADTEAFF
few	TRBV28	TRBJ2-1	TRBD1	TGTGCCAGCAGGGAACAGGGGGACTACAATGAGCAGTTCTTC	CASREQGDYNEQFF
.	TRBV27	TRBJ2-1	TRBD2	TGTGCCAGCAGTTCCAAAGCGGGAGCCGCCTACAATGAGCAGTTCTTC	CASSSKAGAAYNEQFF
.	TRBV19	TRBJ2-2	.	TGTGCCAGTAGTATGGGTGGCAGTCGGGGCACCGGGGAGCTGTTTTTT	CASSMGGSRGTGELFF
.	TRBV9	TRBJ2-1	TRBD2	TGTGCCAGCAGCGTAGAGAGCGGGAGCAGCTCCTACAATGAGCAGTTCTTC	CASSVESGSSSYNEQFF
.	TRBV19	TRBJ2-2	TRBD1	TGTGCCAGTAAAGGGACAGCGAACACCGGGGAGCTGTTTTTT	CASKGTANTGELFF
.	TRBV7-2	TRBJ1-6	.	TGTGCCAGCAGCCTTCGTCCCCTTTCACCCCTCCACTTT	CASSLRPLSPLHF
.	TRBV18	TRBJ1-5	.	TGTGCCAGCTCCCCGAGTCGACAGATCAATCAGCCCCAGCATTTT	CASSPSRQINQPQHF
.	TRBV11-2	TRBJ2-7	TRBD2	TGTGCCAGCAGCTTAGGGAAAAGCGGGGGATCCTACGAGCAGTACTTC	CASSLGKSGGSYEQYF